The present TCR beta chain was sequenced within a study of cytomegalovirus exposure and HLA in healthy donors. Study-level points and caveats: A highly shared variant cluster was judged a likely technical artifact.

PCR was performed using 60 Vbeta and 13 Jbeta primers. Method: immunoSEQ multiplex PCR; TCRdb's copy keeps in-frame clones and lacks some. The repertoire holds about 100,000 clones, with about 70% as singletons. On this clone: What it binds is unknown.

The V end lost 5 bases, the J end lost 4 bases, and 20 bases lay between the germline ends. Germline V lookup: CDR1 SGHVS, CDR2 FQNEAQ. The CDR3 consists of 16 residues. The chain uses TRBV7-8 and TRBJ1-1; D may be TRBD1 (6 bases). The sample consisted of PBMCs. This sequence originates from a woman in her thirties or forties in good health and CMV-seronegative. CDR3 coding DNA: TGTGCCAGCAGCCAGGGGCAGGGAATGGTCGGCACTGAAGCTTTCTTT. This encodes CASSQGQGMVGTEAFF.